Listed here are 18 T cell receptor beta chains from one sample, sequenced in a study of CD8 T cells in ankylosing spondylitis. TCRdb re-analysed the 5' RACE reads in MiXCR, keeping a single row per CDR3 protein. The sample comprises 200,000 to 250,000 distinct CDR3 sequences, around a tenth of which are singletons, and around 7% rests with the top ten. Sequencing was performed on blood, either unsorted or a sorted T cell fraction (not recorded which). The receptors originated from a male donor with ankylosing spondylitis or in good health (not recorded which).

This clonotype was recorded at least ten times. The chain has TRBV12-3 or TRBV12-4 and TRBJ2-1; 10 bases match TRBD1. V dropped 4 bases and J dropped 8; count of bases not matched to a gene: 8. The CDR3 has 15 amino acids. The CDR3 here is CASSWGQGLEDEQFF. CDR3 bases: TGTGCCAGCAGTTGGGGACAGGGGCTAGAGGATGAGCAGTTCTTC.

This clonotype has a count of ten or more. Here the CDR3 DNA reads TGTGCTAGTGGCCATATAGGGTCCTCCACAGATACGCAGTATTTT. Translated: CASGHIGSSTDTQYF. This chain connects TRBV12-5 to TRBJ2-3; D gene ambiguous. There are 15 residues in the CDR3. Looked up from germline, CDR1 is LGHNT and CDR2 is FRNRAP. V was trimmed by 6 bases and J by 2 bases, leaving 15 bases between them.

Many counts were recorded for this clonotype. The J gene is TRBJ1-1, the V gene TRBV5-1; D is uncertain. Trimming left V 1 base short and J 1 base short, with 11 bases between. The CDR3 is made up of 15 amino acids. From germline, CDR1 is SGHRS and CDR2 YFSETQ. CDR3 region: CASSLIGTGNTEAFF. For the CDR3, the DNA is TGCGCCAGCAGCTTGATCGGCACGGGGAACACTGAAGCTTTCTTT.

By sample share, this clonotype is medium-sized. V is TRBV6-4 and J is TRBJ1-1, with 7 positions matching TRBD1. Germline CDR1 MRHNA, CDR2 SNTAGT. The CDR3 is 16 residues long. V shed 8 bases, J shed 2 bases, and the junction held 14 bases outside the gene matches. In DNA, the CDR3 is TGTGCCAGCCTCGTTAAGGCAGGGGGAATTAACACTGAAGCTTTCTTT. As protein: CASLVKAGGINTEAFF.

This chain connects TRBV7-2 to TRBJ1-2; D gene unclear. The CDR3 is 15 amino acids. Trimming cost V 5 bases and J 5 bases, with 18 bases left between them. Germline-derived CDR1 and CDR2 are SGHTA and FQGNSA. CDR3 protein: CASSHTLQILYGYTF. The CDR3 DNA reads as TGTGCCAGCAGCCACACACTACAGATACTATATGGCTACACCTTC.

This clonotype was recorded at least ten times. The rearrangement links TRBV12-3 or TRBV12-4 to TRBJ1-1; 7 bases map to TRBD1. The CDR3 consists of 13 residues. V shed 6 bases, J shed 4 bases, and the junction held 5 bases outside the gene matches. CDR3 DNA sequence: TGTGCCAGCAGCCAGGACAGGCTCACTGAAGCTTTCTTT. This encodes CASSQDRLTEAFF.

This clonotype was seen only a few times. V usage is TRBV12-3 or TRBV12-4 and J usage is TRBJ2-3; D is undetermined. The V gene lost 6 bases and the J gene lost 0 bases, with 4 bases spanning the gap. CDR3 size: 12 residues. The CDR3 sequence is CASRVSTDTQYF. The CDR3 DNA reads TGTGCCAGCAGGGTCAGCACAGATACGCAGTATTTT.

This clonotype was seen many times. The rearrangement uses TRBV10-3 and TRBJ1-1, with D hard to call. The CDR3 spans 15 residues. In germline, CDR1 is ENHRY, CDR2 SYGVKD. V lost 4 bases and J 0 bases, leaving 12 bases between the germline ends. CDR3 sequence reads: CAISGAESMNTEAFF. The CDR3 nucleotides read TGTGCCATCAGTGGTGCGGAGTCCATGAACACTGAAGCTTTCTTT.

This clonotype has only a few counts. The genes are TRBV12-3 or TRBV12-4 and TRBJ2-5, with D hard to call. V shed 5 bases and J shed 1 base, with 8 bases lying between them. The CDR3 consists of 13 residues. The CDR3 spells CASSRDTQETQYF. In nucleotides, the CDR3 is TGTGCCAGCAGTCGAGATACCCAAGAGACCCAGTACTTC.

J is TRBJ2-1 and V is TRBV7-9, with 10 bases fitting TRBD2. In germline, CDR1 is SEHNR, CDR2 FQNEAQ (reference sequence). The CDR3 loop spans 14 amino acids. V lost 2 bases and J lost 10; bases outside the gene matches: 5. The CDR3 sequence is CASSLLAGAGEQFF. DNA for the CDR3: TGTGCCAGCAGCTTACTAGCGGGAGCGGGCGAGCAGTTCTTC. The entire variable domain, with the rest obtained from reference TRBV7-9 and TRBJ2-1, is as follows: DTGVSQNPRHKITKRGQNVTFRCDPISEHNRLYWYRQTLGQGPEFLTYFQNEAQLEKSRLLSDRFSAERPKGSFSTLEIQRTEQGDSAMYLCASSLLAGAGEQFFGPGTRLTVL.

This clonotype was recorded many times. This rearrangement joins TRBV9 to TRBJ2-1; 7 positions agree with TRBD2. Trimming took 0 bases from V and 5 from J; bases not matched to a gene: 5. The CDR3 length is 15 residues. Germline V gene lookup returns CDR1 SGDLS and CDR2 YYNGEE. In DNA form, the CDR3 reads TGTGCCAGCAGCGTAGCGGGCGGGAGAAACAATGAGCAGTTCTTC. It encodes CASSVAGGRNNEQFF.

Only a few counts were recorded for this clonotype. V and J are TRBV7-2 and TRBJ2-3; possibly TRBD1 or TRBD2 for D (5 bases each). V was pared by 6 bases and J by 6 bases, with 19 bases between. CDR3 size: 15 residues. CDR1 is SGHTA and CDR2 is FQGNSA in the germline V gene. The CDR3 bases are TGTGCCAGCAGTCTGCGAGGGGATAGATCGGATACGCAGTATTTT. As protein: CASSLRGDRSDTQYF.

The chain uses TRBV5-4 and TRBJ2-3; 14 nucleotides agree with TRBD2. CDR3 length: 19 amino acids. The germline V gene encodes CDR1 SGHNT and CDR2 YYREEE (reference sequence). The V and J ends lost 3 bases and 1 base, in that order; junction bases with no gene match: 10. For the CDR3, the DNA is TGTGCCAGCAGCTGGGGACTAGCGGGAGATGTGGTTCGCACAGATACGCAGTATTTT. This encodes CASSWGLAGDVVRTDTQYF.

This clonotype showed up just a few times. The chain is built from TRBV7-8 and TRBJ1-1; 8 bases align to TRBD1. J gave up 5 bases and V 4 bases, and 12 bases lay outside the gene matches. The CDR3 extends over 16 amino acids. Germline-derived CDR1 and CDR2 are SGHVS and FQNEAQ. CDR3 loop: CASSSQGGQGSTEAFF. The CDR3 nucleotides are TGTGCCAGCAGCTCCCAGGGCGGACAGGGTTCAACTGAAGCTTTCTTT.

This clonotype was observed at least ten times. The rearrangement uses TRBV13 and TRBJ1-5; D possibly corresponds to TRBD1 (6 bases). Germline loops: CDR1 PRHDT, CDR2 FYEKMQ (reference sequence). Trimming removed 5 bases at V and 0 bases at J, with 11 bases between. The CDR3 has 15 amino acids. The CDR3 DNA sequence: TGTGCCAGCAGCCGACAGGCTTATAGCAATCAGCCCCAGCATTTT. Amino acids: CASSRQAYSNQPQHF. The full variable domain, its missing parts supplied by reference TRBV13 and TRBJ1-5, is AAGVIQSPRHLIKEKRETATLKCYPIPRHDTVYWYQQGPGQDPQFLISFYEKMQSDKGSIPDRFSAQQFSDYHSELNMSSLELGDSALYFCASSRQAYSNQPQHFGDGTRLSIL.

This clonotype was observed at least ten times. The chain recombines TRBV7-8 with TRBJ2-7; a possible D gene is TRBD2 (5 bases). This CDR3 contains 13 residues. Germline V gives CDR1 SGHVS, CDR2 FQNEAQ. V was shortened by 7 bases and J by 6 bases, with 16 bases between the two germline ends. The CDR3 sequence is CASTHGRTGEQYF. The CDR3 bases are TGTGCCAGCACCCATGGCCGGACTGGCGAGCAGTACTTC.

This clonotype has at least ten counts. This chain joins TRBV20-1 and TRBJ2-5; D uncertain. CDR1 is DFQATT and CDR2 is SNEGSKA in the germline V gene (reference sequence). V lost 4 bases and J 5 bases, leaving 14 bases between the germline ends. The CDR3 loop spans 13 amino acids. As DNA, the CDR3 is TGCAGTGCTATTACACAAGACACGGAGACCCAGTACTTC. As protein: CSAITQDTETQYF.

The chain recombines TRBV20-1 with TRBJ1-1, with 7 bases fitting TRBD1. The length of the CDR3 is 17 residues. Germline lookup yields CDR1 DFQATT and CDR2 SNEGSKA (reference sequence). V gave up 0 bases and J gave up 4 bases; unmatched junction bases: 14. This CDR3 reads CSARDGGRQGGGTEAFF. The CDR3 DNA is TGCAGTGCTAGAGATGGGGGTAGACAGGGAGGGGGCACTGAAGCTTTCTTT.